This note documents a single T cell receptor (beta chain) sequence. Its specificity is unknown. The CDR3 spans 11 residues. Trimming left V 6 bases short and J 5 bases short, with 5 bases between. In germline, CDR1 is ENHRY, CDR2 SYGVKD. This entry is derived from a study of post-analysis software for immune sequencing data. General study results and limits: Among a handful of TRBV segments more frequent in patients than controls were TRBV5-6, TRBV5-1 and TRBV20-1.

Carried by the TCR beta cDNA libraries were unique molecular identifiers. TCRdb passed the PCR reads through MiXCR, listing each CDR3 protein once. Of approximately 770,000 distinct CDR3 sequences in the sample, about 45% were seen once. This rearrangement joins TRBV10-3 to TRBJ2-1; no reliable D call. Material: blood. The TCR was taken from a girl between 5 and 17 years old with multiple sclerosis. In DNA, the CDR3 is TGTGCCATCAGAAGGGACAATGAGCAGTTCTTC. It codes for CAIRRDNEQFF.